Following are 16 T cell receptor beta chains from one sample sequenced in a study of cytomegalovirus exposure and HLA in healthy donors. Primers: 60 Vbeta forward and 13 Jbeta reverse. Measured with immunoSEQ multiplex PCR; TCRdb has only the in-frame clones, and not every one. The sample includes around 94,000 clones, around 76% of them seen just once. Sequencing used PBMCs. Every receptor here comes from a woman aged 60 to 75 in good health and CMV-seropositive.

This rearrangement joins TRBV27 to TRBJ1-5; 8 nucleotides match TRBD1. CDR3 size: 15 residues. V lost 8 bases, J lost 1 base, and 7 bases stayed unmatched. Germline-derived CDR1 and CDR2 are MNHEY and SMNVEV (reference sequence). CDR3: CASQGAYGSNQPQHF. The DNA for the CDR3 is TGTGCCAGCCAGGGGGCCTATGGCAGCAATCAGCCCCAGCATTTT.

The chain has TRBV19 and TRBJ1-1, with D possibly being TRBD1 (5 bases). Per germline, CDR1 LNHDA and CDR2 SQIVND (reference sequence). Trimming removed 5 bases at V and 1 base at J, with 8 bases between. The CDR3 is 13 amino acids. The CDR3 sequence: CASSFDRNTEAFF. CDR3 DNA: TGTGCCAGTAGTTTTGACAGGAACACTGAAGCTTTCTTT. Filled out from reference TRBV19 and TRBJ1-1, the complete variable domain reads DGGITQSPKYLFRKEGQNVTLSCEQNLNHDAMYWYRQDPGQGLRLIYYSQIVNDFQKGDIAEGYSVSREKKESFPLTVTSAQKNPTAFYLCASSFDRNTEAFFGQGTRLTVV.

The chain combines TRBV6-1 with TRBJ2-2, with 7 bases aligning to TRBD2. Germline V gene lookup returns CDR1 MNHNS and CDR2 SASEGT. CDR3 size: 14 residues. Trimming cost V 10 bases and J 7 bases; bases outside gene matches: 12. Written as DNA, the CDR3 is TGTGCCACCTACCTTAACGGGAGGAACGGGGAGCTGTTTTTT. Protein sequence: CATYLNGRNGELFF.

The rearrangement joins TRBV28 to TRBJ2-1; 10 bases are shared with TRBD2. This CDR3 is 16 amino acids long. Unmatched junction bases numbered 7, after V lost 6 bases and J lost 2 bases. The germline V gene has CDR1 MDHEN and CDR2 SYDVKM. The CDR3 DNA is TGTGCCAGCAGAACGCCTAGCGGGAGTCCCTACAATGAGCAGTTCTTC. Its protein is CASRTPSGSPYNEQFF.

The chain links TRBV18 to TRBJ1-1; a possible D gene is TRBD1 (6 bases). V gave up 6 bases and J gave up 5 bases, with 22 bases separating them. The CDR3 is made up of 16 amino acids. In germline, CDR1 is KGHSH, CDR2 LQKENI. For the CDR3, the DNA is TGTGCCAGCTCGTCGACAGGAGTGCTGGTAGGGACTGAAGCTTTCTTT. It codes for CASSSTGVLVGTEAFF. The whole variable domain, filled in from reference TRBV18 and TRBJ1-1, reads NAGVMQNPRHLVRRRGQEARLRCSPMKGHSHVYWYRQLPEEGLKFMVYLQKENIIDESGMPKERFSAEFPKEGPSILRIQQVVRGDSAAYFCASSSTGVLVGTEAFFGQGTRLTVV.

The rearrangement uses TRBV5-6 and TRBJ2-7; D ambiguous. V dropped 1 base and J dropped 0 bases, with 11 bases sitting between them. This CDR3 spans 15 amino acids. Germline-derived CDR1 and CDR2 are SGHDT and YYEEEE. CDR3 sequence reads: CASSLSMGSSYEQYF. The CDR3 DNA follows: TGTGCCAGCAGCTTGAGTATGGGCAGCTCCTACGAGCAGTACTTC.

This clone was counted a few times. V gene TRBV11-3 combines with J gene TRBJ1-4; unclear D gene. This CDR3 region has 14 residues. Germline CDR1 is SGHNT and CDR2 is YENEEA. Trimming left V 8 bases short and J 8 bases short, with 18 bases between. CDR3 loop: CASLGSGRQEKLFF. CDR3 nucleotide sequence: TGTGCCAGCCTCGGGAGTGGGCGTCAGGAAAAACTGTTTTTT.

This rearrangement joins TRBV5-4 to TRBJ2-1, with TRBD2 identical over 9 bases. This CDR3 contains 14 residues. Germline V CDR1 and CDR2: SGHNT, YYREEE (reference sequence). After removal of 4 bases from V and 10 bases from J, the junction contained 9 bases not matched to a gene. CDR3 coding DNA: TGTGCCAGCAGCCTTATTTCCGGGACTAGCGAGCAGTTCTTC. Translated: CASSLISGTSEQFF.

The chain combines TRBV9 with TRBJ1-5, with 8 bases matching TRBD1. In germline, CDR1 is SGDLS, CDR2 YYNGEE. The junction had 3 bases not matched to a gene; V was cut back by 3 bases and J by 4 bases. The CDR3 extends over 14 amino acids. The CDR3 is CASSARDRNQPQHF. The DNA for the CDR3 is TGTGCCAGCAGCGCCCGGGACAGGAATCAGCCCCAGCATTTT. Supplemented by reference TRBV9 and TRBJ1-5, the full variable domain reads DSGVTQTPKHLITATGQRVTLRCSPRSGDLSVYWYQQSLDQGLQFLIQYYNGEERAKGNILERFSAQQFPDLHSELNLSSLELGDSALYFCASSARDRNQPQHFGDGTRLSIL.

This clone has just a few counts. The V gene is TRBV29-1, the J gene TRBJ1-1; tentatively, D is TRBD1 (6 bases). The V end lost 7 bases, the J end lost 1 base, and 7 bases lay between the germline ends. CDR1 is SQVTM and CDR2 is ANQGSEA in the germline V gene. This CDR3 region has 11 residues. The CDR3 loop is CSGGQNTEAFF. The CDR3, as DNA: TGCAGCGGGGGACAGAACACTGAAGCTTTCTTT.

This clone was recorded only once. CDR3 nucleotide sequence: TGTGCCAGCAGTGCAAACAGGGGGGGCAGAGGCTACACCTTC. Its translation: CASSANRGGRGYTF. The chain uses TRBV28 and TRBJ1-2; 8 bases match TRBD1. This CDR3 is built from 14 residues. CDR1 MDHEN and CDR2 SYDVKM come from the germline V gene. J gave up 8 bases and V 5 bases, and 10 bases lay outside the gene matches.

V usage is TRBV28 and J usage is TRBJ2-3; 15 nucleotides agree with TRBD2. V was pared by 6 bases and J by 5 bases, with 9 bases of the junction left unmatched. Germline CDR1 reads MDHEN; CDR2 reads SYDVKM. The CDR3 has 17 residues. The chain's CDR3 is CASRLGLAGGPQDTQYF. The CDR3 DNA sequence: TGTGCCAGCAGACTTGGACTAGCGGGAGGGCCTCAAGATACGCAGTATTTT.

This clone came up once. The V call is TRBV19, the J call TRBJ2-3; 8 bases agree with TRBD1. Germline-derived CDR1 and CDR2 are LNHDA and SQIVND (reference sequence). CDR3 length: 16 residues. V trimming: 11 bases; J trimming: 0 bases; junction bases outside the gene matches: 13. CDR3: CAGQGRALPSTDTQYF. The CDR3 DNA reads as TGTGCCGGACAGGGCAGGGCCCTACCTAGCACAGATACGCAGTATTTT. The full variable domain, its missing parts supplied by reference TRBV19 and TRBJ2-3, is DGGITQSPKYLFRKEGQNVTLSCEQNLNHDAMYWYRQDPGQGLRLIYYSQIVNDFQKGDIAEGYSVSREKKESFPLTVTSAQKNPTAFYLCAGQGRALPSTDTQYFGPGTRLTVL.

This chain joins TRBV13 and TRBJ1-5, with D perhaps TRBD1 (5 bases). The CDR3 covers 15 residues. Germline V CDR1 and CDR2: PRHDT, FYEKMQ (reference sequence). Deletions cut 0 bases from V and 7 bases from J, with 13 bases between. As DNA, the CDR3 is TGTGCCAGCAGCTTAGGACAGGTGGGGAAACAGCCCCAGCATTTT. Protein product: CASSLGQVGKQPQHF.

This clone was observed a few times. The CDR3 nucleotides read TGCGCCAGCAGATGGAGCGGGAGGAGCACAGATACGCAGTATTTT. Its protein is CASRWSGRSTDTQYF. V gene TRBV5-1 combines with J gene TRBJ2-3, with 9 bases fitting TRBD2. The CDR3 runs to 15 residues. CDR1 is SGHRS and CDR2 is YFSETQ in the germline V gene. V gave up 5 bases and J gave up 0 bases; unmatched junction bases: 4.

This chain joins TRBV10-2 and TRBJ1-1, with D tentatively TRBD1 (6 bases). The germline CDR1 and CDR2 sequences are WSHSY and SAAADI. The CDR3 is made up of 14 amino acids. Trimming removed 6 bases at V and 0 bases at J, with 11 bases between. CDR3 residues: CASSGGQLNTEAFF. Here the CDR3 DNA reads TGCGCCAGCAGCGGAGGACAGCTGAACACTGAAGCTTTCTTT.